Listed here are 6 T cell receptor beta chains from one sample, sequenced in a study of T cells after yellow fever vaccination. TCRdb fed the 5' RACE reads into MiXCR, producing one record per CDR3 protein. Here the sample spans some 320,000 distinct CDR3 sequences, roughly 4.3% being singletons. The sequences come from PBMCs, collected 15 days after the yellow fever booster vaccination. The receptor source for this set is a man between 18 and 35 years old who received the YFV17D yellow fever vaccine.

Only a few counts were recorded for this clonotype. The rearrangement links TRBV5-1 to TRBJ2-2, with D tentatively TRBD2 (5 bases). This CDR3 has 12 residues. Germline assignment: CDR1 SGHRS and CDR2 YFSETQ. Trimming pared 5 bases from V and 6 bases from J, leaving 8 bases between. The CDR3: CASREGAGELFF. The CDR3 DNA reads TGCGCCAGCAGAGAGGGTGCCGGGGAGCTGTTTTTT.

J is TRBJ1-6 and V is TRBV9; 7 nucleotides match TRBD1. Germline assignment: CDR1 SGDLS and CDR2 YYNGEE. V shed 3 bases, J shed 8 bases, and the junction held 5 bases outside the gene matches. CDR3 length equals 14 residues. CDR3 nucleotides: TGTGCCAGCAGCGCCCCAGGGGGGTATTCACCCCTCCACTTT. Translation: CASSAPGGYSPLHF.

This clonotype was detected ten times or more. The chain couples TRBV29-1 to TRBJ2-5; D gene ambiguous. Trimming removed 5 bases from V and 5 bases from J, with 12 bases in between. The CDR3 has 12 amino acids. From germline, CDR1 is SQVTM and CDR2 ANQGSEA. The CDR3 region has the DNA TGCAGCGTTTGCCCTGTAACGGAGACCCAGTACTTC. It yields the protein CSVCPVTETQYF.

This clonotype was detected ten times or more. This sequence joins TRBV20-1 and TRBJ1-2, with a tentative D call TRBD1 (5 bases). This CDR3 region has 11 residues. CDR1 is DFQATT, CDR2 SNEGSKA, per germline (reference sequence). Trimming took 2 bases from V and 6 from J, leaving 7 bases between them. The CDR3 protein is CSARWGDGYTF. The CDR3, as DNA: TGCAGTGCTAGATGGGGCGATGGCTACACCTTC.

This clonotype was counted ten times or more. CDR3 nucleotides: TGTGCCAGCAGTGACTCCGCGGGGGGGTACAATGAGCAGTTCTTC. It yields the protein CASSDSAGGYNEQFF. The V call is TRBV6-4, the J call TRBJ2-1; the match to TRBD2 covers 9 bases. The CDR3 runs to 15 residues. V shed 0 bases, J shed 4 bases, and the junction held 1 base outside the gene matches. Germline CDR1 reads MRHNA; CDR2 reads SNTAGT.

The CDR3 bases are TGTGCCAGCAGTTTAAGCTCCAGGGCGAACACTGAAGCTTTCTTT. Amino acid sequence: CASSLSSRANTEAFF. This sequence joins TRBV27 and TRBJ1-1, with D possibly matching TRBD1 (5 bases). V lost 2 bases to trimming and J lost 1 base, with 11 bases between them. Germline loops: CDR1 MNHEY, CDR2 SMNVEV (reference sequence). The CDR3 is made up of 15 amino acids.